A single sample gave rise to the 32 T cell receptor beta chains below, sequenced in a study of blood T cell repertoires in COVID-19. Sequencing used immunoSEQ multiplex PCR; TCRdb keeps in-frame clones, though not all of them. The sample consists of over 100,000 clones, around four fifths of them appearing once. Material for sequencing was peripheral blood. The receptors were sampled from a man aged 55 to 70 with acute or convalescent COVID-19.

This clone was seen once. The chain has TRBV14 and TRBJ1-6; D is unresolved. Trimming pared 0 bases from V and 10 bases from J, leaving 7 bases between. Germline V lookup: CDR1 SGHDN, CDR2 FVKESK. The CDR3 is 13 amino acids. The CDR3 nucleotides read TGTGCCAGCAGCCAAGAGTTCAGGTCACCCCTCCACTTT. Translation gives CASSQEFRSPLHF.

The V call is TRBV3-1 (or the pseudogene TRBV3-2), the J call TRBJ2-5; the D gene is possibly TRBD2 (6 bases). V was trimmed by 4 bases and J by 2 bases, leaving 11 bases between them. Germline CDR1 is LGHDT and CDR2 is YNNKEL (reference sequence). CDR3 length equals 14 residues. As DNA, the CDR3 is TGTGCCAGCAGCCCGGCTAGCGTTCAAGAGACCCAGTACTTC. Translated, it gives CASSPASVQETQYF.

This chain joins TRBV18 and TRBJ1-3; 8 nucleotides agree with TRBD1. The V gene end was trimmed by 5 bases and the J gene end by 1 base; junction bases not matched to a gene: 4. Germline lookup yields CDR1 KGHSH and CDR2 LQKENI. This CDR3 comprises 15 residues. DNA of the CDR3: TGTGCCAGCTCAGGACAGGGTGCGTCTGGAAACACCATATATTTT. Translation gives CASSGQGASGNTIYF.

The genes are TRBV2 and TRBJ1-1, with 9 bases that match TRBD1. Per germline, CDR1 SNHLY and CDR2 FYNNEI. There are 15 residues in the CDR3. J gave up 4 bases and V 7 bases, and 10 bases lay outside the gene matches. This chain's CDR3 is CASMFVQGAGTEAFF. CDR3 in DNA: TGTGCCAGCATGTTCGTACAGGGGGCCGGCACTGAAGCTTTCTTT.

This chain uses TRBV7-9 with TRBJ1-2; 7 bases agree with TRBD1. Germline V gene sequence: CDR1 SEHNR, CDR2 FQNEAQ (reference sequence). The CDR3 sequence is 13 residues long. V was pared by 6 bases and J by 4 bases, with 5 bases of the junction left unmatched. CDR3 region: CASRGDSFYGYTF. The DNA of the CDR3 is TGTGCCAGCAGAGGGGACAGCTTCTATGGCTACACCTTC.

The CDR3 sequence is CASSVDRYQETQYF. CDR3 in DNA: TGCGCCAGCAGTGTCGACAGATACCAAGAGACCCAGTACTTC. The V and J genes are TRBV10-1 and TRBJ2-5; D might be TRBD1 (5 bases). V lost 4 bases to trimming and J lost 0 bases, with 9 bases between them. The CDR3 is 14 amino acids. Germline CDR1 and CDR2: WNHNN and SYGVQD (reference sequence).

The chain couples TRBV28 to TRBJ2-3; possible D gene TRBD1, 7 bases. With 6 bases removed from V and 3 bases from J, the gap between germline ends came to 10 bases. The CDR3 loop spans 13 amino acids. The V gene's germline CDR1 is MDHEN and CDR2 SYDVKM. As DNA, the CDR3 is TGTGCCAGCAGACAGGGGAGGACAGATACGCAGTATTTT. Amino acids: CASRQGRTDTQYF.

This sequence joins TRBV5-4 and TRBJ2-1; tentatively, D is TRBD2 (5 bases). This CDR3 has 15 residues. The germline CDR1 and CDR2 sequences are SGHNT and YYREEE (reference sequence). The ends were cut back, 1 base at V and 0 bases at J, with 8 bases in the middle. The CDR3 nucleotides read TGTGCCAGCAGCTTGACGGGGAGCTCCTACAATGAGCAGTTCTTC. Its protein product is CASSLTGSSYNEQFF.

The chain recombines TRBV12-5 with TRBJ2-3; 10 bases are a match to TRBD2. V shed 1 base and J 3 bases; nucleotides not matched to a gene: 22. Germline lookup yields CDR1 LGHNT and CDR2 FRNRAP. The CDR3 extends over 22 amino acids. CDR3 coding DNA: TGTGCTAGTGGTTTGGGGGGGGCGGGTCAAGGTAGGCTAGCGGGAGTAACAGATACGCAGTATTTT. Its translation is CASGLGGAGQGRLAGVTDTQYF. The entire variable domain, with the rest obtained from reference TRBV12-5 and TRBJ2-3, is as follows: DARVTQTPRHKVTEMGQEVTMRCQPILGHNTVFWYRQTMMQGLELLAYFRNRAPLDDSGMPKDRFSAEMPDATLATLKIQPSEPRDSAVYFCASGLGGAGQGRLAGVTDTQYFGPGTRLTVL.

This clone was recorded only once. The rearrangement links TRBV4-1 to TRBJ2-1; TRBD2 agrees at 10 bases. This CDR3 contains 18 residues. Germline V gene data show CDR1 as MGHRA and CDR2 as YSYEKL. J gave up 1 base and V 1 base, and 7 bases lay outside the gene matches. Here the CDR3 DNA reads TGCGCCAGCAGCCAAGGATTCCTAGCGGGAGTTTCCTACAATGAGCAGTTCTTC. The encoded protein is CASSQGFLAGVSYNEQFF.

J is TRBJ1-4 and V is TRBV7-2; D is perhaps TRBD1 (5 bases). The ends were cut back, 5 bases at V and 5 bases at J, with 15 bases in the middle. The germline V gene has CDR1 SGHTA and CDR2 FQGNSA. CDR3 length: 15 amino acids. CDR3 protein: CASSKGPGQNEKLFF. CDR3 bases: TGTGCCAGCAGCAAAGGTCCAGGGCAGAATGAAAAACTGTTTTTT.

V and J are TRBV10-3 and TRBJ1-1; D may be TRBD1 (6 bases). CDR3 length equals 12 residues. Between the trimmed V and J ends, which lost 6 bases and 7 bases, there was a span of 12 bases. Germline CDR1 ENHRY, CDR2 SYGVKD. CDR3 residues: CAISKGQNEAFF. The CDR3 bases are TGTGCCATCAGCAAAGGACAGAATGAAGCTTTCTTT.

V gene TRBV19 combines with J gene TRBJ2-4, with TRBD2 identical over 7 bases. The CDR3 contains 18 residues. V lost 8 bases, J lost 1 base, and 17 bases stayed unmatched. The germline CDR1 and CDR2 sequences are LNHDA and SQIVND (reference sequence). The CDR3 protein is CASAPIVLSGEAKNIQYF. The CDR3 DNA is TGTGCCAGTGCTCCTATCGTGTTGAGCGGGGAGGCCAAAAACATTCAGTACTTC.

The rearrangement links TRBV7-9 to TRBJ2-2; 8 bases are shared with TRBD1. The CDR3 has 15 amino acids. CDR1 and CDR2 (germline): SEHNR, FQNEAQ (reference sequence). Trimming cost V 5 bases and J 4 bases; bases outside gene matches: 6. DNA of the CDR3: TGTGCCAGCAGCCCGTGGACAGGGCTCACCGGGGAGCTGTTTTTT. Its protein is CASSPWTGLTGELFF. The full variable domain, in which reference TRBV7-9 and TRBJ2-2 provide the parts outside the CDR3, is DTGVSQNPRHKITKRGQNVTFRCDPISEHNRLYWYRQTLGQGPEFLTYFQNEAQLEKSRLLSDRFSAERPKGSFSTLEIQRTEQGDSAMYLCASSPWTGLTGELFFGEGSRLTVL.

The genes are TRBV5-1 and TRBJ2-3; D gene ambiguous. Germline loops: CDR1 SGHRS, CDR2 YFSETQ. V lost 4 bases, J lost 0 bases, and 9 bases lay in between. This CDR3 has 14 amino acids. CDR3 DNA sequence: TGCGCCAGCAGCCTAGAGACCAGCACAGATACGCAGTATTTT. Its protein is CASSLETSTDTQYF. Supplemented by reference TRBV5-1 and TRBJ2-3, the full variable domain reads KAGVTQTPRYLIKTRGQQVTLSCSPISGHRSVSWYQQTPGQGLQFLFEYFSETQRNKGNFPGRFSGRQFSNSRSEMNVSTLELGDSALYLCASSLETSTDTQYFGPGTRLTVL.

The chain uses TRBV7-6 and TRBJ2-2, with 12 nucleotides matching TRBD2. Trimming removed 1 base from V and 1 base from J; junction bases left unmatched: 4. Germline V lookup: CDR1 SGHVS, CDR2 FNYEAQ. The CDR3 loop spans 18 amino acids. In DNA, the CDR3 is TGTGCCAGCAGCTTAGTGGGACTAGCGGGCCAGAACACCGGGGAGCTGTTTTTT. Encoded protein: CASSLVGLAGQNTGELFF.

Here the CDR3 reads CASRRRVRNNEQFF. The CDR3 coding sequence is TGTGCCAGCAGAAGACGAGTCAGGAACAATGAGCAGTTCTTC. The chain links TRBV27 to TRBJ2-1; D unclear. Germline V lookup: CDR1 MNHEY, CDR2 SMNVEV (reference sequence). V was shortened by 6 bases and J by 5 bases, with 14 bases between the two germline ends. This CDR3 region has 14 residues.

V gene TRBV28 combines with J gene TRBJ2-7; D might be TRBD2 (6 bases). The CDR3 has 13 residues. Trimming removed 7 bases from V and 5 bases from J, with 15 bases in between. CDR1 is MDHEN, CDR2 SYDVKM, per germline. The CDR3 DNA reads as TGTGCCAGCACTGCATGGGGGGTTCACGAGCAGTACGTC. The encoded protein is CASTAWGVHEQYV.

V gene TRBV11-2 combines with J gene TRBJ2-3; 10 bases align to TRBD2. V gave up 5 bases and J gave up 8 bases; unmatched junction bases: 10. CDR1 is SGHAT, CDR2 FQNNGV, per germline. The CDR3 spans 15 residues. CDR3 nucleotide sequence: TGTGCCAGCAGCCCCACTAGCGGGGTACTGTTTACGCAGTATTTT. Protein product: CASSPTSGVLFTQYF.

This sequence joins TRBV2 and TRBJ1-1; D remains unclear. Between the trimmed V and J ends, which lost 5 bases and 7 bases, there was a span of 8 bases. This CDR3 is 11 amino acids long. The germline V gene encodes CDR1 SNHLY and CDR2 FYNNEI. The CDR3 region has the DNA TGTGCCAGCAGTTTGGTGAGTGAAGCTTTCTTT. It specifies CASSLVSEAFF.

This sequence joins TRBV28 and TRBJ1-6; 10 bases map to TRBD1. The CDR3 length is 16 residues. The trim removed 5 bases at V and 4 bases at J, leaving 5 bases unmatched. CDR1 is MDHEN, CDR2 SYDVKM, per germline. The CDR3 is CASSTWTGGYNSPLHF. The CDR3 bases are TGTGCCAGCAGTACCTGGACAGGGGGATATAATTCACCCCTCCACTTT.

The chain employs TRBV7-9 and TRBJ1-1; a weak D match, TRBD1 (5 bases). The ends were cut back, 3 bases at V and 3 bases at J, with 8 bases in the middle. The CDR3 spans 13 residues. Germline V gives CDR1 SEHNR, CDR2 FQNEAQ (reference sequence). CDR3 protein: CASSLFRDTEAFF. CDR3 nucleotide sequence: TGTGCCAGCAGCTTGTTCAGGGACACTGAAGCTTTCTTT.

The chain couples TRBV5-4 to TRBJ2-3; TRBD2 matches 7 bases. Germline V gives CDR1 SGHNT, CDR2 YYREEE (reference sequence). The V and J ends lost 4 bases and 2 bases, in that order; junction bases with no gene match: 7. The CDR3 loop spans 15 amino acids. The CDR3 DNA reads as TGTGCCAGCAGCACCCCCCTAGCGGACACAGATACGCAGTATTTT. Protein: CASSTPLADTDTQYF.

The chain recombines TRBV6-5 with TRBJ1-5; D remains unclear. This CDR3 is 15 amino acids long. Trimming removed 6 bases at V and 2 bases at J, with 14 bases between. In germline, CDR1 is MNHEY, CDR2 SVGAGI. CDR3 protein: CASRPRGGGNQPQHF. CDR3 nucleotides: TGTGCCAGCAGACCTCGGGGAGGAGGCAATCAGCCCCAGCATTTT.

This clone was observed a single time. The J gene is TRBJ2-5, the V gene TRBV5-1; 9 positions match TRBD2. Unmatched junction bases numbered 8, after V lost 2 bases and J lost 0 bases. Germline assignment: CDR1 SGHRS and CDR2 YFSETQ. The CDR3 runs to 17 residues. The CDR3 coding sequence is TGCGCCAGCAGCTTAGGCGGGAGGGCCTTTAACCAAGAGACCCAGTACTTC. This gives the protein CASSLGGRAFNQETQYF.

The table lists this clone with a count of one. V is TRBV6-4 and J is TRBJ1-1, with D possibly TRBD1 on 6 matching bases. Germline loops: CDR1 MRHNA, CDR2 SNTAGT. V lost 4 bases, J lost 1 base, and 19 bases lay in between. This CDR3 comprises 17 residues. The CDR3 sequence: CASSGRGSKGQNTEAFF. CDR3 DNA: TGTGCCAGCAGTGGTAGGGGGAGTAAGGGCCAGAACACTGAAGCTTTCTTT.

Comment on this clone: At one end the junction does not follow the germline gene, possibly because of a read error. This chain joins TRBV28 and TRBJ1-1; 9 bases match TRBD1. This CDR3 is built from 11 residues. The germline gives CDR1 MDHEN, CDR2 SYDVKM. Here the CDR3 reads CASSSGTGSLF. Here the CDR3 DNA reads TGTGCCAGCAGTTCCGGGACAGGGTCCCTCTTT.

The CDR3 spells CASSQVYFNEQFF. For the CDR3, the DNA is TGCGCCAGCAGCCAAGTCTACTTCAATGAGCAGTTCTTC. J is TRBJ2-1 and V is TRBV4-3; D gene ambiguous. CDR1 and CDR2 from the germline V gene are LGHNA and YSLEER. The CDR3 is 13 amino acids. Trimming removed 1 base at V and 6 bases at J, with 7 bases between.

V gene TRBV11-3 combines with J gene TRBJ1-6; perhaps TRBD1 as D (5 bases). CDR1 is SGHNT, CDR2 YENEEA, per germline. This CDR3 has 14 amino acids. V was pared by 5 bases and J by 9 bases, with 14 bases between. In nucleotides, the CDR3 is TGTGCCAGCAGCGTCAACAGGAATAGTTCACCCCTCCACTTT. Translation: CASSVNRNSSPLHF.

This CDR3 is CASSAGTGVLHTEAFF. The CDR3 DNA reads as TGTGCCAGCAGCGCTGGGACAGGAGTTCTTCACACTGAAGCTTTCTTT. The chain joins TRBV5-4 to TRBJ1-1; 8 bases map to TRBD1. After removal of 4 bases from V and 3 bases from J, the junction contained 11 bases not matched to a gene. The germline CDR1 and CDR2 sequences are SGHNT and YYREEE (reference sequence). There are 16 residues in the CDR3. The full variable domain, rest sourced from reference TRBV5-4 and TRBJ1-1, is ETGVTQSPTHLIKTRGQQVTLRCSSQSGHNTVSWYQQALGQGPQFIFQYYREEENGRGNFPPRFSGLQFPNYSSELNVNALELDDSALYLCASSAGTGVLHTEAFFGQGTRLTVV.

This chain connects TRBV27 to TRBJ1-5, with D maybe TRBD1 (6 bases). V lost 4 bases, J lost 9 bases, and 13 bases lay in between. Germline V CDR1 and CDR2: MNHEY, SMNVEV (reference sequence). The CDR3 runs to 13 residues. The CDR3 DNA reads TGTGCCAGCAGTTCGACAGGAGGTCTGCCCCAGCATTTT. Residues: CASSSTGGLPQHF.

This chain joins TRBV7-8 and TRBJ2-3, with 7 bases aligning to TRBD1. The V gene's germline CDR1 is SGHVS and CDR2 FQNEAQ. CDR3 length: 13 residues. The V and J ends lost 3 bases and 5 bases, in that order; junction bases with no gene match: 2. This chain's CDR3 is CASSFGTEDTQYF. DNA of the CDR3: TGTGCCAGCAGCTTCGGGACAGAAGATACGCAGTATTTT.